Reported below is one TCR beta chain. The data were obtained in a study of blood T cell repertoires in COVID-19. Study-wide context: Sites across the United States, Italy and Spain contributed samples from acute and convalescent COVID-19. The analysed material was cDNA or gDNA that came from T cells, B-cell-depleted T cells, or PBMCs.

In the original analysis: Estimates of nucleated cell counts were drawn from the amplification of reference gene primers. The protocol was immunoSEQ multiplex PCR, while the TCRdb copy is restricted to in-frame clones and leaves out a portion. That table gives V, J and clone size, and the DNA gave D and trimming. The sample lists approximately 120,000 clones, nearly 85% occurring once. The germline CDR1 and CDR2 sequences are SGHDT and YYEEEE. CDR3 length: 15 residues. Trimming removed 2 bases from V and 6 bases from J; junction bases left unmatched: 6. Input material: peripheral blood. The chain employs TRBV5-6 and TRBJ1-5; 9 positions agree with TRBD1. The TCR sequence derives from a woman in her 50s with acute or convalescent COVID-19. This chain's CDR3 is CASSLLKTGGQPQHF. The CDR3 DNA reads as TGTGCCAGCAGCTTACTAAAGACAGGGGGTCAGCCCCAGCATTTT. Full variable domain (rest looked up from reference TRBV5-6 and TRBJ1-5): DAGVTQSPTHLIKTRGQQVTLRCSPKSGHDTVSWYQQALGQGPQFIFQYYEEEERQRGNFPDRFSGHQFPNYSSELNVNALLLGDSALYLCASSLLKTGGQPQHFGDGTRLSIL.